The entry below describes one T cell receptor beta chain. This record belongs to a study of blood T cell repertoires in COVID-19. Study as a whole: T cells, B-cell-depleted T cells, or PBMCs supplied cDNA or gDNA.

The V gene's germline CDR1 is PRHDT and CDR2 FYEKMQ (reference sequence). This CDR3 has 11 residues. With 4 bases removed from V and 11 bases from J, the gap between germline ends came to 11 bases. Seattle-derived patients entered the study during active infection and were followed longitudinally. In the original processing: Amplification of reference gene primers was used by the study to estimate nucleated cell counts. Repertoires were generated with immunoSEQ multiplex PCR, while TCRdb's copy carries only in-frame clones and drops some. D and trimming were read from the DNA, whereas the V and J calls and clone size are those reported in that table. Among some 200,000 clones, 80% to 85% were seen once, and the ten largest hold 10%.

V is TRBV13 and J is TRBJ1-1, with D unclear. The sequence came from a woman over 75 with COVID-19, enrolled during active disease. Sequenced input: peripheral blood. The CDR3 here is CASSSGVLAFF. In DNA form, the CDR3 reads TGTGCCAGCAGCTCGGGTGTGCTGGCTTTCTTT.